The clone carrying this TCR beta chain was recorded at least ten times. This CDR3 has 12 residues. The ends were cut back, 0 bases at V and 8 bases at J, with 7 bases in the middle. Germline lookup yields CDR1 LNHNV and CDR2 YYDKDF (reference sequence). This entry is derived from a study of Graves' ophthalmopathy and Graves' hyperthyroidism. The PBMCs used were ones drawn from approximately 10 ml of fresh peripheral blood. Using RNA transcripts, the TCR beta CDR3 regions were amplified. First-round RT-PCR relied on HTBI primers, and a second-round multiplex PCR came next. One entry per CDR3 protein results from TCRdb running MiXCR on the multiplex PCR reads. The table shows hundreds of thousands of distinct CDR3 sequences, with 13% to 15% occurring only once.

Material for sequencing was blood. The gene calls are TRBV15 and TRBJ1-1; weak D call: TRBD1 (5 bases). This clonotype was sampled from a woman aged 25-40 years with Graves' ophthalmopathy. As DNA, the CDR3 is TGTGCCACCAGCAGAGATTACAGGGAAGCTTTCTTT. It specifies CATSRDYREAFF.